Below, 26 T cell receptor beta chains from the same sample are listed, as sequenced in a study of beta chain features in type 1 diabetes. Sequencing targeted expressed TCRB transcripts, as all isolated RNA had been reverse transcribed. The protocol was immunoSEQ multiplex PCR, while the TCRdb copy is restricted to in-frame clones and leaves out a portion. Among 120,000 to 150,000 clones listed, 8% to 13% were seen once. Sequenced sample: naive CD4+ T cells from blood. The receptors come from a man in his late teens or twenties in good health.

A few counts support this clone. The V call is TRBV6-5, the J call TRBJ2-7, with TRBD1 matching over 9 bases. Germline loops: CDR1 MNHEY, CDR2 SVGAGI. Trimming cost V 0 bases and J 4 bases; bases outside gene matches: 4. The CDR3 runs 15 residues. This chain's CDR3 is CASSYSGTGLYEQYF. In nucleotides, the CDR3 is TGTGCCAGCAGTTACTCCGGGACAGGGCTTTACGAGCAGTACTTC.

The rearrangement uses TRBV9 and TRBJ2-1; 10 bases line up with TRBD1. Germline lookup yields CDR1 SGDLS and CDR2 YYNGEE. CDR3 length: 18 amino acids. V shed 1 base, J shed 4 bases, and the junction held 11 bases outside the gene matches. The CDR3 is CASSVSDRGLLAYNEQFF. The CDR3, as DNA: TGTGCCAGCAGCGTAAGCGACAGGGGGCTTCTGGCTTACAATGAGCAGTTCTTC. The full variable domain, rest sourced from reference TRBV9 and TRBJ2-1, is DSGVTQTPKHLITATGQRVTLRCSPRSGDLSVYWYQQSLDQGLQFLIQYYNGEERAKGNILERFSAQQFPDLHSELNLSSLELGDSALYFCASSVSDRGLLAYNEQFFGPGTRLTVL.

In this sample, this clone turned up a few times. The chain couples TRBV27 to TRBJ1-2; tentatively, D is TRBD1 (6 bases). The germline V gene has CDR1 MNHEY and CDR2 SMNVEV (reference sequence). Trimming took 6 bases from V and 4 from J, leaving 12 bases between them. This CDR3 has 13 residues. In nucleotides, the CDR3 is TGTGCCAGCAGCATGGACAGATCCTATGGCTACACCTTC. It encodes CASSMDRSYGYTF.

This clone was observed a few times. V and J are TRBV30 and TRBJ1-1; D unclear. The CDR3 runs to 14 residues. From germline, CDR1 is GTSNPN and CDR2 SVGIG (reference sequence). V gave up 5 bases and J gave up 2 bases, with 15 bases separating them. The CDR3 bases are TGTGCCTGGTGTGGACTTGGGTTTAACACTGAAGCTTTCTTT. Translating it yields CAWCGLGFNTEAFF. The variable domain in full, with the rest retrieved from reference TRBV30 and TRBJ1-1, is SQTIHQWPATLVQPVGSPLSLECTVEGTSNPNLYWYRQAAGRGLQLLFYSVGIGQISSEVPQNLSASRPQDRQFILSSKKLLLSDSGFYLCAWCGLGFNTEAFFGQGTRLTVV.

In this sample, this clone turned up a few times. V and J are TRBV7-2 and TRBJ2-1; TRBD1 is a possible D gene (6 bases). The V end was cut by 6 bases, the J end by 9 bases, with 12 bases between. Germline CDR1 is SGHTA and CDR2 is FQGNSA. CDR3 length: 12 residues. CDR3 in amino acids: CASRNRDFEQFF. CDR3 coding DNA: TGTGCCAGCAGAAACAGGGATTTTGAGCAGTTCTTC. The full variable domain, its missing parts supplied by reference TRBV7-2 and TRBJ2-1, is GAGVSQSPSNKVTEKGKDVELRCDPISGHTALYWYRQSLGQGLEFLIYFQGNSAPDKSGLPSDRFSAERTGGSVSTLTIQRTQQEDSAVYLCASRNRDFEQFFGPGTRLTVL.

CDR3 protein: CASSQGLGETQYF. CDR3 nucleotide sequence: TGTGCCAGCAGCCAGGGACTGGGCGAGACCCAGTACTTC. This sequence joins TRBV7-2 and TRBJ2-5, with D possibly being TRBD2 (6 bases). Germline V CDR1 and CDR2: SGHTA, FQGNSA. V was cut by 5 bases and J by 5 bases, with 12 bases left in between. CDR3 size: 13 residues.

This clone was recorded a few times. V and J are TRBV5-6 and TRBJ2-7, with TRBD2 as a possible D gene (5 bases). Between the trimmed V and J ends, which lost 4 bases and 0 bases, there was a span of 11 bases. CDR3 length: 14 amino acids. CDR1 and CDR2 from the germline V gene are SGHDT and YYEEEE. DNA for the CDR3: TGTGCCAGCAGCCGACGGACTGGCTCCTACGAGCAGTACTTC. Its translation is CASSRRTGSYEQYF.

The chain uses TRBV7-8 and TRBJ2-3; tentatively, D is TRBD1 (6 bases). The CDR3 extends over 16 amino acids. V gave up 5 bases and J gave up 0 bases, with 15 bases separating them. Germline assignment: CDR1 SGHVS and CDR2 FQNEAQ. The CDR3 DNA reads as TGTGCCAGCAGCCCGCGCTACAGGGTTAGCACAGATACGCAGTATTTT. This codes for CASSPRYRVSTDTQYF.

This clone has just a few counts. V usage is TRBV7-9 and J usage is TRBJ1-2, with D unclear. The CDR3 length is 13 residues. Per germline, CDR1 SEHNR and CDR2 FQNEAQ (reference sequence). V lost 5 bases to trimming and J lost 6 bases, with 13 bases between them. This chain's CDR3 is CASSPGRDDGYTF. The CDR3 DNA is TGTGCCAGCAGCCCAGGCCGGGATGATGGCTACACCTTC.

This clone was detected only a few times. The chain joins TRBV5-1 to TRBJ2-1; the match to TRBD2 covers 8 bases. This CDR3 has 15 residues. Looked up from germline, CDR1 is SGHRS and CDR2 is YFSETQ. J gave up 1 base and V 6 bases, and 6 bases lay outside the gene matches. DNA for the CDR3: TGCGCCAGCACCACGGGACTAGGTTCCTACAATGAGCAGTTCTTC. Translated: CASTTGLGSYNEQFF.

In this sample, this clone turned up a few times. This chain joins TRBV9 and TRBJ1-1; TRBD1 might be the D (5 bases). The CDR3 length is 14 residues. The germline V gene encodes CDR1 SGDLS and CDR2 YYNGEE. V dropped 0 bases and J dropped 2 bases, with 8 bases sitting between them. For the CDR3, the DNA is TGTGCCAGCAGCGTAGAACAGGTAAACACTGAAGCTTTCTTT. It codes for CASSVEQVNTEAFF.

The CDR3 loop reads CASSESPGLGEQFF. The CDR3 region has the DNA TGCGCCAGCAGTGAGTCCCCGGGTTTGGGTGAGCAGTTCTTC. The chain combines TRBV10-1 with TRBJ2-1; no clear D gene. The germline V gene has CDR1 WNHNN and CDR2 SYGVQD (reference sequence). Trimming pared 0 bases from V and 9 bases from J, leaving 12 bases between. There are 14 residues in the CDR3.

This clone was counted only a few times. V and J are TRBV4-1 and TRBJ2-2, with D maybe TRBD2 (5 bases). The CDR3 loop spans 15 amino acids. Per germline, CDR1 MGHRA and CDR2 YSYEKL. Trimming cost V 5 bases and J 5 bases, with 15 bases left between them. CDR3 loop: CASSSQAETTGELFF. In DNA form, the CDR3 reads TGCGCCAGCAGCAGCCAAGCGGAGACTACCGGGGAGCTGTTTTTT.

This clone was seen ten or more times. The chain employs TRBV19 and TRBJ1-1; no firm D call. The CDR3 contains 12 residues. V was clipped by 7 bases and J by 5 bases, with 11 bases between them. Germline CDR1 reads LNHDA; CDR2 reads SQIVND (reference sequence). CDR3 bases: TGTGCCAGTAAATTTGTCGGTACTGAAGCTTTCTTT. Its protein is CASKFVGTEAFF.

This clone was counted a few times. The J gene is TRBJ2-2, the V gene TRBV5-5, with TRBD1 matching over 8 bases. V was pared by 1 base and J by 6 bases, with 5 bases of the junction left unmatched. CDR3 length: 15 amino acids. Germline V gene sequence: CDR1 SGHKS, CDR2 YYEKEE (reference sequence). For the CDR3, the DNA is TGTGCCAGCAGCTTGCCGGGGACAGGCTCCGGGGAGCTGTTTTTT. This sequence encodes CASSLPGTGSGELFF.

This clone was counted a few times. CDR3 residues: CASSNQQGGLYEQYF. The CDR3 region has the DNA TGTGCCAGCAGCAATCAACAGGGTGGCCTCTACGAGCAGTACTTC. The chain is built from TRBV9 and TRBJ2-7; TRBD1 might be the D (6 bases). There are 15 residues in the CDR3. The germline CDR1 and CDR2 sequences are SGDLS and YYNGEE. Trimming took 4 bases from V and 3 from J, leaving 17 bases between them.

This chain connects TRBV11-2 to TRBJ2-3; D may be TRBD1 (8 bases). Per germline, CDR1 SGHAT and CDR2 FQNNGV. CDR3 length equals 15 residues. V lost 3 bases to trimming and J lost 6 bases, with 16 bases between them. The CDR3 bases are TGTGCCAGCAGCTTCGGGGGGCAGGGGGCGGATACGCAGTATTTT. Translation: CASSFGGQGADTQYF.

The V call is TRBV10-3, the J call TRBJ2-3; unclear D gene. The CDR3 has 11 residues. Per the germline V gene, CDR1 is ENHRY and CDR2 is SYGVKD. Trimming took off 8 bases at V and 4 bases at J, with 7 bases between the two ends. The CDR3 spells CAIRFSDTQYF. The DNA of the CDR3 is TGTGCCATCCGGTTCTCAGATACGCAGTATTTT.

This clone showed up just a few times. This chain connects TRBV6-5 to TRBJ2-7; D is uncertain. The V gene's germline CDR1 is MNHEY and CDR2 SVGAGI. This CDR3 comprises 15 residues. V was clipped by 0 bases and J by 5 bases, with 14 bases between them. In DNA, the CDR3 is TGTGCCAGCAGTTACTCGACACGGCCAAGACACGAGCAGTACTTC. Translation: CASSYSTRPRHEQYF.

This clone was seen a few times. This chain connects TRBV6-5 to TRBJ1-6, with unresolved D. The length of the CDR3 is 15 residues. Trimming took off 6 bases at V and 6 bases at J, with 15 bases between the two ends. Germline V gene data show CDR1 as MNHEY and CDR2 as SVGAGI. CDR3 in DNA: TGTGCCAGCAGCCTATTCGGGGATATTAATTCACCCCTCCACTTT. Translation: CASSLFGDINSPLHF.

This sequence joins TRBV7-2 and TRBJ2-2; a weak D match, TRBD2 (6 bases). CDR1 is SGHTA, CDR2 FQGNSA, per germline. Trimming cost V 0 bases and J 5 bases, with 10 bases left between them. The CDR3 has 15 residues. CDR3 loop: CASSLAGGMTGELFF. As DNA, the CDR3 is TGTGCCAGCAGCTTAGCGGGGGGAATGACCGGGGAGCTGTTTTTT.

This rearrangement joins TRBV7-9 to TRBJ1-2; no clear D. The ends were cut back, 10 bases at V and 5 bases at J, with 14 bases in the middle. Germline CDR1 is SEHNR and CDR2 is FQNEAQ (reference sequence). There are 12 residues in the CDR3. CDR3 nucleotides: TGTGCCATTATACGTAATACATATGGCTACACCTTC. It specifies CAIIRNTYGYTF.

The chain couples TRBV18 to TRBJ1-3; D not resolved. V shed 3 bases and J shed 2 bases, with 5 bases lying between them. This CDR3 has 13 amino acids. Germline CDR1 KGHSH, CDR2 LQKENI. The CDR3 region has the DNA TGTGCCAGCTCACCGGAGACTGGAAACACCATATATTTT. Translated, it gives CASSPETGNTIYF.

There are a few counts of this clone. The chain links TRBV4-1 to TRBJ1-2, with D uncertain. V gave up 0 bases and J gave up 4 bases, with 9 bases separating them. The length of the CDR3 is 14 residues. CDR1 and CDR2 (germline): MGHRA, YSYEKL. This CDR3 reads CASSQESLPYGYTF. For the CDR3, the DNA is TGCGCCAGCAGCCAAGAATCCCTCCCCTATGGCTACACCTTC.

This clone has a handful of counts. V usage is TRBV28 and J usage is TRBJ1-4; 10 positions agree with TRBD1. The CDR3 loop spans 15 amino acids. Trimming removed 6 bases from V and 4 bases from J; junction bases left unmatched: 5. Germline CDR1 is MDHEN and CDR2 is SYDVKM. The CDR3 reads CASSDRGLYNEKLFF. The CDR3 region has the DNA TGTGCCAGCAGCGACAGGGGGCTTTATAATGAAAAACTGTTTTTT.

V and J are TRBV6-5 and TRBJ1-2, with 7 bases that match TRBD1. Germline CDR1 reads MNHEY; CDR2 reads SVGAGI. The CDR3 consists of 14 residues. V trimming: 6 bases; J trimming: 4 bases; junction bases outside the gene matches: 8. The CDR3 region has the DNA TGTGCCAGCAGCCTAAACAGGGGCGTCTATGGCTACACCTTC. Its translation: CASSLNRGVYGYTF.